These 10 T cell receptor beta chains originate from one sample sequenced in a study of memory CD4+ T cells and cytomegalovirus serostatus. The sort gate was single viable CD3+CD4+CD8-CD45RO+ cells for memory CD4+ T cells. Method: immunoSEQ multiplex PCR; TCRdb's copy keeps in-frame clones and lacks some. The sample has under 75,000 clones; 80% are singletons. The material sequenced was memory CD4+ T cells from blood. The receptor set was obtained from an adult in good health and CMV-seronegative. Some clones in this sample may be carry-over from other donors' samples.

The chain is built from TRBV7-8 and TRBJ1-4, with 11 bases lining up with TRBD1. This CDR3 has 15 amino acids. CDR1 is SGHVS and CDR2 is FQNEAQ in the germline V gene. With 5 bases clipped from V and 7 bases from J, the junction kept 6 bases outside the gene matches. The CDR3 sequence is CASSQAGTGGEKLFF. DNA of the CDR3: TGTGCCAGCAGCCAAGCCGGGACAGGGGGTGAAAAACTGTTTTTT.

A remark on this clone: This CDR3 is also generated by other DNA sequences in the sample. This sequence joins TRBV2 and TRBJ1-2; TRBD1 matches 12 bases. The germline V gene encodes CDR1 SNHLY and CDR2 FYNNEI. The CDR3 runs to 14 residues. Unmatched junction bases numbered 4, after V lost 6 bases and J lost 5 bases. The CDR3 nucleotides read TGTGCCAGCAGGCCGGGACAGGGGGCTTATGGCTACACCTTC. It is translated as CASRPGQGAYGYTF.

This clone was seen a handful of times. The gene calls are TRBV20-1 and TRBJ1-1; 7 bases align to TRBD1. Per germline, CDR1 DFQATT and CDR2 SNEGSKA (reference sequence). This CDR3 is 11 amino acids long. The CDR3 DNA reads TGCAGACGGGCAGGGGGCACTGAAGCTTTCTTT. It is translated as CRRAGGTEAFF.

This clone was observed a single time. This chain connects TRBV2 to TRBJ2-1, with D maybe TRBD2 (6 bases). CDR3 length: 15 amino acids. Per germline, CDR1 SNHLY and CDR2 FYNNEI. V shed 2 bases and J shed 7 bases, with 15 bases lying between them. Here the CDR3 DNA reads TGTGCCAGCAGTGAACCCGGGACTGGCCAGAATGAGCAGTTCTTC. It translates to CASSEPGTGQNEQFF. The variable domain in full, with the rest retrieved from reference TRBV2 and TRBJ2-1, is EPEVTQTPSHQVTQMGQEVILRCVPISNHLYFYWYRQILGQKVEFLVSFYNNEISEKSEIFDDQFSVERPDGSNFTLKIRSTKLEDSAMYFCASSEPGTGQNEQFFGPGTRLTVL.

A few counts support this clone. The CDR3: CASSSGLAGGTGELFF. DNA of the CDR3: TGTGCCAGCAGCTCGGGACTAGCGGGAGGAACCGGGGAGCTGTTTTTT. The chain has TRBV5-4 and TRBJ2-2; 15 bases match TRBD2. The germline V gene has CDR1 SGHNT and CDR2 YYREEE (reference sequence). This CDR3 spans 16 amino acids. J lost 5 bases, V lost 3 bases, and 2 bases had no gene match.

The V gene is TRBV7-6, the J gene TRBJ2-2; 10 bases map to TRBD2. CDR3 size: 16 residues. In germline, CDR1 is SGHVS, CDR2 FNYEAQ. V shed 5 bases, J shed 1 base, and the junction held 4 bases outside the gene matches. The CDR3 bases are TGTGCCAGCAGCATTTTAGCGGGAGGGAACACCGGGGAGCTGTTTTTT. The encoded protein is CASSILAGGNTGELFF.

The CDR3 region is CASSLGRPGLDYEQYF. The CDR3 DNA reads TGTGCCAGCAGCTTAGGGAGGCCGGGGTTGGACTACGAGCAGTACTTC. The chain carries TRBV7-2 and TRBJ2-7, with TRBD2 as a possible D gene (5 bases). The V end lost 1 base, the J end lost 3 bases, and 16 bases lay between the germline ends. The CDR3 totals 16 residues. CDR1 is SGHTA and CDR2 is FQGNSA in the germline V gene.

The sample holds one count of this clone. Here the CDR3 DNA reads TGCGCCAGCAGCCAAGGTGGAGGGGCGGCTGGAAACACCATATATTTT. This gives the protein CASSQGGGAAGNTIYF. V gene TRBV4-3 combines with J gene TRBJ1-3, with a tentative D call TRBD1 (5 bases). Germline CDR1 is LGHNA and CDR2 is YSLEER. The CDR3 loop spans 16 amino acids. Trimming pared 1 base from V and 2 bases from J, leaving 12 bases between.

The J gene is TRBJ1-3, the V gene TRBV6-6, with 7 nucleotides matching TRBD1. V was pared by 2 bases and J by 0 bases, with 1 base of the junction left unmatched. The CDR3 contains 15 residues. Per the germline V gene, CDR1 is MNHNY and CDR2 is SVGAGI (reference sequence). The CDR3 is CASSYTGDSGNTIYF. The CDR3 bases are TGTGCCAGCAGTTACACAGGGGACTCTGGAAACACCATATATTTT.

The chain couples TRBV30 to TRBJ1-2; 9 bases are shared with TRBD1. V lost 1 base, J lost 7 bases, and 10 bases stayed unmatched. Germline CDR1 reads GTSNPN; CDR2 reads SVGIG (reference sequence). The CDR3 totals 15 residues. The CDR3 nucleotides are TGTGCCTGGAGTGCCTGGACAGGGGCCTCTAGTGGCTACACCTTC. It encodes CAWSAWTGASSGYTF.